Listed below are T cell receptor beta chains from one sample, sequenced in a study of T cell responses to AZD1222 COVID-19 vaccine. Only in-frame clones appear in the TCRdb table, and some are missing; sequencing was by immunoSEQ multiplex PCR. The table has 60,000 to 75,000 clones, over 60% seen once. The sequencing here drew on peripheral blood, taken 28 days after the second AZD1222 dose. These receptor sequences come from an adult who received the AZD1222 COVID-19 vaccine. Both conserved end residues are part of each CDR3. The D gene is left open where the match is weak. The listing skips clone size in some rows; elsewhere it reads once, few, many or a size class.

TRBV5-1	.	.	TRBJ1-4	CASKGSSIINEKLFF	TGCGCCAGCAAGGGCAGCTCAATAATTAATGAAAAACTGTTTTTT
TRBV6-4	.	TRBD2	TRBJ2-3	CASSDRSSGADTQYF	TGTGCCAGCAGTGACCGGTCTAGCGGGGCGGATACGCAGTATTTT
TRBV7-8	.	.	TRBJ2-3	CASSLSWTVYTDTQYF	TGTGCCAGCAGCTTATCGTGGACAGTCTACACAGATACGCAGTATTTT
TRBV30	.	.	TRBJ2-1	CAWRKGVSSGEQFF	TGTGCCTGGAGGAAAGGGGTTAGTAGTGGTGAGCAGTTCTTC
TRBV5-5	.	TRBD1	TRBJ2-5	CASSAGDRGGETQYF	TGTGCCAGCAGCGCGGGCGACAGGGGTGGAGAGACCCAGTACTTC
TRBV5-1	few	.	TRBJ2-2	CASSLVAGEDTGELFF	TGCGCCAGCAGCTTGGTGGCAGGGGAAGACACCGGGGAGCTGTTTTTT
TRBV29-1	once	.	TRBJ1-1	CSARGGMNTEAFF	TGCAGCGCCCGGGGGGGTATGAACACTGAAGCTTTCTTT
TRBV7-9	.	TRBD1	TRBJ2-7	CASSLGQGIPYEQYF	TGTGCCAGCAGCTTAGGACAGGGTATTCCCTACGAGCAGTACTTC
TRBV21-1	few	.	TRBJ2-3	CASSTVPALATDTQYF	TGTGCCAGCAGTACCGTACCAGCCCTAGCCACAGATACGCAGTATTTT
TRBV18	.	TRBD2	TRBJ2-5	CASSPPGLWGETQYF	TGTGCCAGCTCACCACCGGGACTATGGGGAGAGACCCAGTACTTC
TRBV7-8	.	.	TRBJ2-7	CASSLSTITAYEQYF	TGTGCCAGCAGCTTAAGCACAATAACAGCCTACGAGCAGTACTTC
TRBV19	.	.	TRBJ1-5	CASSIRPGSNQPQHF	TGTGCCAGTAGTATACGACCGGGATCCAATCAGCCCCAGCATTTT
TRBV6-5	.	.	TRBJ2-2	CASSLTAYTGELFF	TGTGCCAGCAGTTTGACTGCTTACACCGGGGAGCTGTTTTTT
TRBV6-5	.	.	TRBJ1-3	CASREGSSGNTIYF	TGTGCCAGCAGGGAGGGTAGCTCTGGAAACACCATATATTTT
TRBV6-5	.	TRBD1	TRBJ1-2	CASSPDRDDYGYTF	TGTGCCAGCAGTCCGGACAGGGACGACTATGGCTACACCTTC
TRBV3-1/TRBV3-2	few	TRBD1	TRBJ1-1	CASTTGGVGTEAFF	TGTGCCAGCACCACAGGGGGGGTAGGGACTGAAGCTTTCTTT